The 18 T cell receptor beta chains in this list originate from one sample, sequenced in a study of blood T cell repertoires in COVID-19. The data were produced by immunoSEQ multiplex PCR, yet TCRdb's version contains in-frame clones alone and is incomplete. The table has 170,000 or so clones, around 77% seen once. Sequencing used peripheral blood. The receptors were gathered from a man between 65 and 85 years old with active or convalescent COVID-19.

The gene calls are TRBV5-4 and TRBJ2-5, with 13 positions matching TRBD2. Germline CDR1 reads SGHNT; CDR2 reads YYREEE (reference sequence). After removal of 3 bases from V and 5 bases from J, the junction contained 13 bases not matched to a gene. The CDR3 runs to 18 residues. CDR3 sequence reads: CASSSSAGLAGAGETQYF. CDR3 nucleotide sequence: TGTGCCAGCAGCTCCTCGGCCGGACTAGCGGGGGCCGGGGAGACCCAGTACTTC.

V gene TRBV14 combines with J gene TRBJ1-2; maybe TRBD1 (6 bases). The CDR3 contains 11 residues. Looked up from germline, CDR1 is SGHDN and CDR2 is FVKESK. V lost 1 base and J 14 bases, leaving 11 bases between the germline ends. The CDR3 spells CASSQGGQWTF. CDR3 bases: TGTGCCAGCAGCCAAGGAGGACAGTGGACCTTC.

This clone occurred a few times. The chain carries TRBV5-4 and TRBJ1-2, with D maybe TRBD1 (6 bases). CDR1 and CDR2 (germline): SGHNT, YYREEE (reference sequence). The germline V and J ends were trimmed by 4 bases and 7 bases, with 11 bases remaining between them. This CDR3 is 12 amino acids long. CDR3 residues: CASSQGHTGYTF. In DNA, the CDR3 is TGTGCCAGCAGCCAGGGACACACTGGCTACACCTTC.

The genes are TRBV4-1 and TRBJ1-4, with 7 nucleotides matching TRBD1. The J segment lost 6 bases and the V segment lost 0 bases, leaving 10 bases of the junction unmatched. CDR1 is MGHRA and CDR2 is YSYEKL in the germline V gene. The CDR3 spans 17 residues. CDR3 residues: CASSQDKGTGAHEKLFF. In DNA, the CDR3 is TGCGCCAGCAGCCAAGATAAGGGCACAGGGGCTCATGAAAAACTGTTTTTT.

This clone was detected once. Here the CDR3 reads CASRAERQSTEAFF. CDR3 coding DNA: TGTGCCAGCAGGGCCGAGAGACAATCCACTGAAGCTTTCTTT. The chain joins TRBV6-1 to TRBJ1-1, with D unclear. Per germline, CDR1 MNHNS and CDR2 SASEGT. V was cut by 6 bases and J by 4 bases, with 15 bases left in between. The CDR3 runs to 14 residues.

The chain couples TRBV7-9 to TRBJ1-2; 10 nucleotides agree with TRBD1. The germline CDR1 and CDR2 sequences are SEHNR and FQNEAQ (reference sequence). The J segment lost 13 bases and the V segment lost 5 bases, leaving 16 bases of the junction unmatched. The CDR3 contains 15 residues. This CDR3 is CASSGVAGTGELGTF. The DNA of the CDR3 is TGTGCCAGCAGCGGGGTCGCCGGGACAGGGGAGTTGGGCACCTTC.

The rearrangement uses TRBV4-1 and TRBJ2-3; 9 bases agree with TRBD2. Germline V gene sequence: CDR1 MGHRA, CDR2 YSYEKL. J was trimmed by 6 bases and V by 1 base; bases with no gene match: 8. CDR3 length: 16 amino acids. CDR3 protein: CASSQGLGTSGDTQYF. DNA for the CDR3: TGCGCCAGCAGCCAAGGGTTAGGAACTAGCGGGGATACGCAGTATTTT.

The V call is TRBV29-1, the J call TRBJ1-2; perhaps TRBD1 as D (6 bases). Germline values: CDR1 SQVTM, CDR2 ANQGSEA. This CDR3 contains 14 residues. Trimming took 0 bases from V and 8 from J, leaving 16 bases between them. CDR3 DNA: TGCAGCGTTGAAGACAGTAGGGGGATCTACGGCTACACCTTC. This translates into CSVEDSRGIYGYTF.

Only a few counts were recorded for this clone. The CDR3 spells CASSPATGSETQYF. For the CDR3, the DNA is TGTGCCAGCAGCCCTGCCACCGGGTCGGAGACCCAGTACTTC. The V call is TRBV3-1 (or the pseudogene TRBV3-2), the J call TRBJ2-5; D gene ambiguous. The V and J ends lost 4 bases and 5 bases respectively, with 14 bases between them. The length of the CDR3 is 14 residues. CDR1 LGHDT and CDR2 YNNKEL come from the germline V gene (reference sequence).

The gene calls are TRBV30 and TRBJ1-6, with 8 bases lining up with TRBD1. CDR1 GTSNPN and CDR2 SVGIG come from the germline V gene (reference sequence). The CDR3 runs 14 residues. V dropped 3 bases and J dropped 12; count of bases not matched to a gene: 10. In DNA, the CDR3 is TGTGCCTGGAGCGGAGGACAGGGTCGGGGACCCCTCCACTTT. Residues: CAWSGGQGRGPLHF.

V and J are TRBV6-5 and TRBJ1-5; D might be TRBD1 (5 bases). Between the trimmed V and J ends, which lost 8 bases and 2 bases, there was a span of 10 bases. Per germline, CDR1 MNHEY and CDR2 SVGAGI. This CDR3 has 13 residues. The CDR3 region is CASGDFGNQPQHF. CDR3 DNA: TGTGCCAGCGGGGACTTTGGCAATCAGCCCCAGCATTTT.

The chain employs TRBV7-2 and TRBJ1-1, with a weak D call TRBD1 (5 bases). This CDR3 has 14 residues. The V gene lost 2 bases and the J gene lost 8 bases, with 15 bases spanning the gap. CDR1 is SGHTA and CDR2 is FQGNSA in the germline V gene. The CDR3 is CASSLQPGFLEAFF. The CDR3 region has the DNA TGTGCCAGCAGCTTACAGCCAGGGTTCTTGGAAGCTTTCTTT.

This clone has ten or more counts. The chain recombines TRBV2 with TRBJ2-3, with 7 nucleotides matching TRBD2. The germline CDR1 and CDR2 sequences are SNHLY and FYNNEI. Germline trimming cut 7 bases from V and 1 base from J; bases unmatched to any gene: 5. This CDR3 has 14 residues. The CDR3 here is CASTMLAGTDTQYF. The CDR3 DNA is TGTGCCAGCACCATGCTAGCGGGCACAGATACGCAGTATTTT. The whole variable domain, remainder taken from reference TRBV2 and TRBJ2-3, is EPEVTQTPSHQVTQMGQEVILRCVPISNHLYFYWYRQILGQKVEFLVSFYNNEISEKSEIFDDQFSVERPDGSNFTLKIRSTKLEDSAMYFCASTMLAGTDTQYFGPGTRLTVL.

The chain employs TRBV9 and TRBJ1-1, with D possibly TRBD1 on 6 matching bases. V lost 0 bases to trimming and J lost 4 bases, with 10 bases between them. This CDR3 region has 14 residues. Germline CDR1 SGDLS, CDR2 YYNGEE. The CDR3 nucleotides read TGTGCCAGCAGCGTAGCAGGGGACCCCACTGAAGCTTTCTTT. This gives the protein CASSVAGDPTEAFF.

The V call is TRBV2, the J call TRBJ2-5; 9 nucleotides align to TRBD1. This CDR3 is built from 13 residues. With 6 bases clipped from V and 5 bases from J, the junction kept 4 bases outside the gene matches. CDR1 and CDR2 (germline): SNHLY, FYNNEI. The CDR3 is CASRGQGWETQYF. The CDR3 region has the DNA TGTGCCAGCAGGGGACAGGGTTGGGAGACCCAGTACTTC. The full variable domain, with the rest looked up from reference TRBV2 and TRBJ2-5, is EPEVTQTPSHQVTQMGQEVILRCVPISNHLYFYWYRQILGQKVEFLVSFYNNEISEKSEIFDDQFSVERPDGSNFTLKIRSTKLEDSAMYFCASRGQGWETQYFGPGTRLLVL.

This clone was recorded many times. The V call is TRBV27, the J call TRBJ1-6, with D possibly matching TRBD1 (5 bases). The CDR3 contains 15 residues. The V end lost 3 bases, the J end lost 10 bases, and 16 bases lay between the germline ends. Germline V CDR1 and CDR2: MNHEY, SMNVEV (reference sequence). The CDR3 is CASSLLDGRTSPLHF. CDR3 nucleotide sequence: TGTGCCAGCAGTTTGTTGGACGGGCGGACATCACCCCTCCACTTT.

CDR3 residues: CASSLARRGEGEKLFF. CDR3 DNA: TGTGCCAGCAGCTTAGCGCGCAGGGGAGAGGGTGAAAAACTGTTTTTT. J is TRBJ1-4 and V is TRBV7-9, with D tentatively TRBD1 (6 bases). The CDR3 contains 16 residues. Trimming left V 0 bases short and J 7 bases short, with 15 bases between. Germline CDR1 is SEHNR and CDR2 is FQNEAQ (reference sequence).

The rearrangement links TRBV9 to TRBJ1-1; a weak D match, TRBD1 (5 bases). Trimming cost V 6 bases and J 0 bases, with 9 bases left between them. The CDR3 runs 13 residues. Germline V gene lookup returns CDR1 SGDLS and CDR2 YYNGEE. This CDR3 reads CASTRDLNTEAFF. The CDR3 DNA is TGTGCCAGCACGCGGGACCTGAACACTGAAGCTTTCTTT.